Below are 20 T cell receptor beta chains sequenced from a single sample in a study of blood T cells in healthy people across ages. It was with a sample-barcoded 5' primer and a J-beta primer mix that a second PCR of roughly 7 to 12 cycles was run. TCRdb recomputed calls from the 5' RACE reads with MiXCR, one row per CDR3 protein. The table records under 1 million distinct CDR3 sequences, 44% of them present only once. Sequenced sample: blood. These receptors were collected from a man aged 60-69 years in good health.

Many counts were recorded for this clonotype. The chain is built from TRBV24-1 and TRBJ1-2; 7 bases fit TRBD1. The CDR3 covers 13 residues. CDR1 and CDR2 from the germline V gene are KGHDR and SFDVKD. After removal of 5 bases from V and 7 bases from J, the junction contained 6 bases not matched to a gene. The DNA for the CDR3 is TGTGCCACCAGTGCTAACGAGGGGGCTGGCTACACCTTC. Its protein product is CATSANEGAGYTF.

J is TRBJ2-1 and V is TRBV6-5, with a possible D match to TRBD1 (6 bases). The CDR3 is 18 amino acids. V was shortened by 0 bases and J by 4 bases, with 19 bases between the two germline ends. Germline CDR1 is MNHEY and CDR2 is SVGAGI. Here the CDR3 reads CASSYSKRGRNVYNEQFF. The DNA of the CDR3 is TGTGCCAGCAGTTACTCGAAGAGGGGGAGAAACGTGTACAATGAGCAGTTCTTC.

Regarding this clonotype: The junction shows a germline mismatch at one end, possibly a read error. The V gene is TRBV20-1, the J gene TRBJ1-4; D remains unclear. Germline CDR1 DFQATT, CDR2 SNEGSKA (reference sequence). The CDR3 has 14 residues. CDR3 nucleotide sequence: TGCAGTGCTAGGCACCAGCCAACTAGTGAAAAACTGTTTTTT. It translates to CSARHQPTSEKLFF.

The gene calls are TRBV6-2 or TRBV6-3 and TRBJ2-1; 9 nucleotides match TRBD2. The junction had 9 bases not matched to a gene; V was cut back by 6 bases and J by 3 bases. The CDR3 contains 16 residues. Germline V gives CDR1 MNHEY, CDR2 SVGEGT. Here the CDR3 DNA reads TGTGCCAGCAGGGGGTCAGCGGGGGGAATCTACAATGAGCAGTTCTTC. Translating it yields CASRGSAGGIYNEQFF.

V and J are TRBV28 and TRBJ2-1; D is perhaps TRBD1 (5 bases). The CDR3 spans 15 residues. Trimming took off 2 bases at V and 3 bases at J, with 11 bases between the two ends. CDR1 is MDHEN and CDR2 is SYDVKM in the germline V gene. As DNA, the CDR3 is TGTGCCAGCAGTTTAGGACAACACTTCTACAATGAGCAGTTCTTC. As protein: CASSLGQHFYNEQFF.

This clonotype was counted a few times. CDR3 sequence (DNA): TGCAGTGCTAGGCGACAAGAGACCCAGTACTTC. Encoded protein: CSARRQETQYF. V and J are TRBV20-1 and TRBJ2-5; D gene ambiguous. CDR3 length: 11 amino acids. CDR1 DFQATT and CDR2 SNEGSKA come from the germline V gene (reference sequence). Trimming left V 3 bases short and J 2 bases short, with 4 bases between.

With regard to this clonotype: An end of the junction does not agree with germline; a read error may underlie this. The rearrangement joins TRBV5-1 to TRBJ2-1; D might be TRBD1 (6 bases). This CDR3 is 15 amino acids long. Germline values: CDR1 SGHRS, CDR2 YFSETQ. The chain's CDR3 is CASSPSGTLYNGQFF. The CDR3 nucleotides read TGCGCCAGCAGCCCCTCCGGGACACTCTACAATGGGCAGTTCTTC.

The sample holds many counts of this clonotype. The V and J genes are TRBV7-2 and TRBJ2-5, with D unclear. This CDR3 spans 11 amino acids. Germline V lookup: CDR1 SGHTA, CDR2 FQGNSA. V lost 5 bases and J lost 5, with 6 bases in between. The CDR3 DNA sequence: TGTGCCAGCAGCATTAAGGAGACCCAGTACTTC. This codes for CASSIKETQYF. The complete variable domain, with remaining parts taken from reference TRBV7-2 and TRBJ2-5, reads GAGVSQSPSNKVTEKGKDVELRCDPISGHTALYWYRQSLGQGLEFLIYFQGNSAPDKSGLPSDRFSAERTGGSVSTLTIQRTQQEDSAVYLCASSIKETQYFGPGTRLLVL.

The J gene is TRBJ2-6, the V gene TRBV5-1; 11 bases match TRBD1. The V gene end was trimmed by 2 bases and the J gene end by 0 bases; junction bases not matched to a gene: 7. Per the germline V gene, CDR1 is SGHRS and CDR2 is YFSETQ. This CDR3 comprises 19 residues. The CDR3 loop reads CASSFLPGQGGSGANVLTF. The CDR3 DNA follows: TGCGCCAGCAGCTTCCTTCCGGGACAGGGGGGCTCTGGGGCCAACGTCCTGACTTTC.

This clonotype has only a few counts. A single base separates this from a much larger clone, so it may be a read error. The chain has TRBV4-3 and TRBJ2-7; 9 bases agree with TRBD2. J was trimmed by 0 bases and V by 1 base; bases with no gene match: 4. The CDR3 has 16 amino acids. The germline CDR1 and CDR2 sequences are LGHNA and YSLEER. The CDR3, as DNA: TGCGCCAGCAGCCAAGGAAGCGGGGGGTACTCCTACGAGCAGTACTTC. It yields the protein CASSQGSGGYSYEQYF.

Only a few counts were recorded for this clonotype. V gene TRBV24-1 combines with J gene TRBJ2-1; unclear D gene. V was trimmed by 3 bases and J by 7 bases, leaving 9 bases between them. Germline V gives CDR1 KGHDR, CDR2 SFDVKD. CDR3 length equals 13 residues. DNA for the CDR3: TGTGCCACCAGTGATACGCGATGGAATGAGCAGTTCTTC. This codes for CATSDTRWNEQFF.

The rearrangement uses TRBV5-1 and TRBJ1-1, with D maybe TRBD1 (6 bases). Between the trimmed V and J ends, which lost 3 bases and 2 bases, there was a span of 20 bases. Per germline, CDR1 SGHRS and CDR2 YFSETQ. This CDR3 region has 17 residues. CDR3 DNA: TGCGCCAGCAGCTCCACGGGGGCCTTCCTGCCAAACACTGAAGCTTTCTTT. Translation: CASSSTGAFLPNTEAFF.

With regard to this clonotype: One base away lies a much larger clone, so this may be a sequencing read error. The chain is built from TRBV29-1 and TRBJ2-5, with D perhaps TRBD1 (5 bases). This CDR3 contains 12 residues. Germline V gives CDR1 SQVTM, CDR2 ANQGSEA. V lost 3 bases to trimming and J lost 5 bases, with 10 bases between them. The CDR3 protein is CSVDGARETQYF. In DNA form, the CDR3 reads TGCAGCGTTGATGGGGCGAGGGAGACCCAGTACTTC.

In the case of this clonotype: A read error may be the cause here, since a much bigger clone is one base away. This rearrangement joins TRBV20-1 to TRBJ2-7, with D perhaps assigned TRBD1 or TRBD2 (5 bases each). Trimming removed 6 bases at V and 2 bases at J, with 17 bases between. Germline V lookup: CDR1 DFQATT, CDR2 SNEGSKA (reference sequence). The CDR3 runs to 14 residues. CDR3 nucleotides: TGCAGTGCAAGAACCGGGACGGGGCCCTACGAGCAGTACTTC. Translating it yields CSARTGTGPYEQYF.

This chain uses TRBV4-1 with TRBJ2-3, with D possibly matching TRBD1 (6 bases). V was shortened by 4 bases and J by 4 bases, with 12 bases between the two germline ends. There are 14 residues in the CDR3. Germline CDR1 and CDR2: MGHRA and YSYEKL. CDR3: CASSPGTFPDTQYF. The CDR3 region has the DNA TGCGCCAGCAGCCCCGGGACATTTCCAGATACGCAGTATTTT.

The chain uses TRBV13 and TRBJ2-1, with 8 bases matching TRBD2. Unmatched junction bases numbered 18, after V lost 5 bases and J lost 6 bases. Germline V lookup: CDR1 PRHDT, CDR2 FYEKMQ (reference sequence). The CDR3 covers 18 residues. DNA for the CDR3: TGTGCCAGCAGCGGCAGTACTAGGACGGGGGGGCGGGGCAATGAGCAGTTCTTC. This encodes CASSGSTRTGGRGNEQFF.

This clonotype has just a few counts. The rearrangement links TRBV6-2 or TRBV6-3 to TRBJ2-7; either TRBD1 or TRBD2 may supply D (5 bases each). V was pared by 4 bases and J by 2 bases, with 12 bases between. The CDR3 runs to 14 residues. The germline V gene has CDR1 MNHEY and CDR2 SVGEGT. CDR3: CASSSHVGAYEQYF. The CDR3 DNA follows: TGTGCCAGCAGTTCTCACGTGGGGGCCTACGAGCAGTACTTC.

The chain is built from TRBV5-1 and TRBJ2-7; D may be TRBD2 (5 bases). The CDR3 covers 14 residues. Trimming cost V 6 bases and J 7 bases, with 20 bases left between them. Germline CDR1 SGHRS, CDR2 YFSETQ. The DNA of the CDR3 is TGCGCCAGCAACGTATTGGCTAGCCACAATGAGCAGTACTTC. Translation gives CASNVLASHNEQYF.

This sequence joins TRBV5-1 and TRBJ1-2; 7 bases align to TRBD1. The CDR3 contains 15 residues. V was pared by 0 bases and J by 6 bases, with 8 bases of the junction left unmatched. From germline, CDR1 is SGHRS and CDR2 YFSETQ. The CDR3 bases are TGCGCCAGCAGCTTGGCCAAAGGGGGCCTTGATGGCTACACCTTC. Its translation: CASSLAKGGLDGYTF.

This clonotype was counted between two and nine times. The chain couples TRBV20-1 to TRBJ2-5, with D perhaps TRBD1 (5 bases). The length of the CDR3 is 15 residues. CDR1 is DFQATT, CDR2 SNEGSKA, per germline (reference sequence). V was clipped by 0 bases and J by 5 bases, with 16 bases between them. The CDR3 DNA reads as TGCAGTGCTAGAGATTTAAGAAGGGGCGCGGAGACCCAGTACTTC. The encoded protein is CSARDLRRGAETQYF.